These T cell receptor beta chains were read from a single sample in a study of blood T cells in healthy people across ages. A single record per CDR3 protein comes from TCRdb applying MiXCR to the 5' RACE reads. Here the sample spans approximately 880,000 distinct CDR3 sequences, roughly 48% being singletons. What was sequenced was blood. The source of these receptors is a man aged 25-45 years in good health. Each CDR3 is given with its conserved first and last residue. Each record gives: V gene, CDR3 length, clone size, J gene, CDR3 protein. Clone size is shown for a subset of rows, as once, few, many or a class of expanded clone.

v_gene: TRBV9; len: 16; abundance: few; j_gene: TRBJ2-5; CDR3aa: CASSSTGLWGQETQYF
v_gene: TRBV12-3/TRBV12-4; len: 15; abundance: many; j_gene: TRBJ2-7; CDR3aa: CASSDPGQGLYEQYF
v_gene: TRBV4-3; len: 14; abundance: many; j_gene: TRBJ2-3; CDR3aa: CASSQDGTTDTQYF
v_gene: TRBV4-3; len: 13; abundance: -; j_gene: -; CDR3aa: CASSQLPDYEQYF
v_gene: TRBV20-1; len: 14; abundance: -; j_gene: TRBJ2-4; CDR3aa: CSARPPKRRNIQYF
v_gene: TRBV24-1; len: 17; abundance: few; j_gene: TRBJ1-2; CDR3aa: CATSDPGQGLHVGGYTF
v_gene: TRBV9; len: 13; abundance: few; j_gene: TRBJ2-1; CDR3aa: CASSVAEAWEQFF
v_gene: TRBV25-1; len: 15; abundance: -; j_gene: TRBJ1-6; CDR3aa: CASRGGGAYNSPLHF
v_gene: TRBV20-1; len: 14; abundance: few; j_gene: TRBJ2-7; CDR3aa: CSASAGTGVYEQYF
v_gene: TRBV5-1; len: 15; abundance: -; j_gene: TRBJ1-1; CDR3aa: CASTSDGQLNTEAFF